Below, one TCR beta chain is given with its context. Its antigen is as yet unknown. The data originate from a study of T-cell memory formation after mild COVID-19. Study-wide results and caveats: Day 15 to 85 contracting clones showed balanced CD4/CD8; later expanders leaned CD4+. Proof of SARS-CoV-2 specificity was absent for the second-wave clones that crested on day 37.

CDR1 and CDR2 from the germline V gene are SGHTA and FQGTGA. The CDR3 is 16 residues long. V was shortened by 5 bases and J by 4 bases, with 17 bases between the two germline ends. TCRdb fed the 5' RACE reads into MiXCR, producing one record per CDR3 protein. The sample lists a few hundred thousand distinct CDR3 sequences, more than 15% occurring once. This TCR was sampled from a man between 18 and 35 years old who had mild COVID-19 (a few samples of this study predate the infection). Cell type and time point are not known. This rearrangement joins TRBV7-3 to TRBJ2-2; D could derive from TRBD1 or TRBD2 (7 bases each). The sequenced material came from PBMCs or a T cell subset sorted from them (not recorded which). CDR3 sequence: CASSPRQGGSTGELFF. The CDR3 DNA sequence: TGTGCCAGCAGCCCCAGACAGGGAGGGAGCACCGGGGAGCTGTTTTTT.